A single sample gave rise to the 13 T cell receptor beta chains below, sequenced in a study of T cells in Graves' hyperthyroidism and ophthalmopathy. The source material, RNA transcripts, was used to amplify TCR beta CDR3 regions. Carried out on the TCR CDR3, a first-round RT-PCR used the HTBI primer set. TCRdb fed the multiplex PCR reads into MiXCR, producing one record per CDR3 protein. Among 600,000 or so distinct CDR3 sequences, roughly 15% were seen once, and the ten largest hold 12%. The sequencing sample was made of blood. Every receptor here comes from a woman between 50 and 59 years old with Graves' ophthalmopathy.

In this sample, this clonotype turned up many times. The CDR3 loop is CASSSFLGAMGLAGRYEQYF. The DNA for the CDR3 is TGTGCCAGCAGTAGTTTTTTGGGGGCGATGGGACTAGCGGGACGCTACGAGCAGTACTTC. This rearrangement joins TRBV6-1 to TRBJ2-7; 13 positions agree with TRBD2. The CDR3 has 20 residues. The V and J ends lost 5 bases and 3 bases, in that order; junction bases with no gene match: 19. Germline V lookup: CDR1 MNHNS, CDR2 SASEGT.

V is TRBV6-5 and J is TRBJ2-1; D is perhaps TRBD1 (6 bases). Trimming took 0 bases from V and 1 from J, leaving 10 bases between them. The germline V gene encodes CDR1 MNHEY and CDR2 SVGAGI. The CDR3 contains 16 residues. CDR3 residues: CASSYSGQYSYNEQFF. In nucleotides, the CDR3 is TGTGCCAGCAGTTACTCAGGACAGTATTCCTACAATGAGCAGTTCTTC.

In its sample, this clonotype was seen many times. This sequence joins TRBV10-3 and TRBJ2-1, with D uncertain. The germline V gene encodes CDR1 ENHRY and CDR2 SYGVKD. The CDR3 consists of 18 residues. V shed 4 bases and J shed 0 bases, with 19 bases lying between them. In nucleotides, the CDR3 is TGTGCCATCAGTGTAGAGTCTTTGCATGCCAGCTCCTACAATGAGCAGTTCTTC. Encoded protein: CAISVESLHASSYNEQFF.

This clonotype appeared a single time. This chain links TRBV19 with TRBJ2-7; D may match TRBD1 or TRBD2 (5 bases each). Trimming removed 3 bases from V and 0 bases from J, with 24 bases in between. CDR3 length: 19 amino acids. CDR1 and CDR2 from the germline V gene are LNHDA and SQIVND (reference sequence). CDR3 sequence: CASSMRGSSPSKSSYEQYF. Here the CDR3 DNA reads TGTGCCAGTAGTATGAGGGGCAGCAGCCCGTCCAAAAGCTCCTACGAGCAGTACTTC. Based on the CDR3 plus reference TRBV19 and TRBJ2-7, the full variable domain is DGGITQSPKYLFRKEGQNVTLSCEQNLNHDAMYWYRQDPGQGLRLIYYSQIVNDFQKGDIAEGYSVSREKKESFPLTVTSAQKNPTAFYLCASSMRGSSPSKSSYEQYFGPGTRLTVT.

This clonotype was seen at least ten times. This sequence joins TRBV10-3 and TRBJ2-1; D ambiguous. The germline gives CDR1 ENHRY, CDR2 SYGVKD. The CDR3 has 13 residues. Trimming left V 2 bases short and J 4 bases short, with 6 bases between. The CDR3 bases are TGTGCCATCAGTGAGACAGTTTACAATGAGCAGTTCTTC. Translating gives CAISETVYNEQFF.

The table lists this clonotype with many counts. V and J are TRBV7-3 and TRBJ2-1; 11 bases align to TRBD2. Germline lookup yields CDR1 SGHTA and CDR2 FQGTGA. V lost 5 bases to trimming and J lost 3 bases; unmatched junction nucleotides: 3. CDR3 size: 15 residues. For the CDR3, the DNA is TGTGCCAGCAGCGCTGGACTAGCGGGCTACAATGAGCAGTTCTTC. This sequence encodes CASSAGLAGYNEQFF.

This clonotype was seen at least ten times. The rearrangement links TRBV7-3 to TRBJ1-1; D is possibly TRBD1 (6 bases). This CDR3 has 13 residues. CDR1 SGHTA and CDR2 FQGTGA come from the germline V gene. V dropped 5 bases and J dropped 8 bases, with 15 bases sitting between them. The CDR3 sequence is CASSQMRQAEAFF. In DNA, the CDR3 is TGTGCCAGCAGCCAAATGAGACAGGCCGAAGCTTTCTTT.

This clonotype was recorded many times. The germline gene is not matched at one end of the junction; a read error may be the cause. V gene TRBV20-1 combines with J gene TRBJ2-3; 10 nucleotides line up with TRBD2. The length of the CDR3 is 16 residues. CDR1 is DFQATT, CDR2 SNEGSKA, per germline (reference sequence). The CDR3 loop reads CSARGLAGVGTDTQYF. In DNA form, the CDR3 reads TGCAGTGCCAGAGGTCTAGCGGGAGTCGGGACAGATACGCAGTATTTT.

This chain links TRBV27 with TRBJ1-1, with 12 positions matching TRBD1. J was trimmed by 4 bases and V by 5 bases; bases with no gene match: 8. The V gene's germline CDR1 is MNHEY and CDR2 SMNVEV (reference sequence). The CDR3 loop spans 16 amino acids. The CDR3 spells CASSTRRDRGLTEAFF. CDR3 nucleotide sequence: TGTGCCAGCAGTACCCGGAGGGACAGGGGGCTCACTGAAGCTTTCTTT.

The sample holds a few counts of this clonotype. The V and J genes are TRBV7-2 and TRBJ2-1; either TRBD1 or TRBD2 may fit D (5 bases each). Trimming pared 0 bases from V and 5 bases from J, leaving 17 bases between. There are 17 residues in the CDR3. In germline, CDR1 is SGHTA, CDR2 FQGNSA. The CDR3 loop reads CASSLARVRGANNEQFF. For the CDR3, the DNA is TGTGCCAGCAGCTTAGCGCGGGTCCGAGGGGCAAACAATGAGCAGTTCTTC.

The rearrangement joins TRBV5-1 to TRBJ2-3, with D maybe TRBD2 (6 bases). Trimming stripped 3 bases from V and 3 bases from J, with 17 bases between. CDR1 SGHRS and CDR2 YFSETQ come from the germline V gene. The CDR3 is made up of 16 amino acids. CDR3 bases: TGCGCCAGCAGCTCTGCAAGCGGAGGGCCTACAGATACGCAGTATTTT. Its translation is CASSSASGGPTDTQYF.

The sample holds many counts of this clonotype. The chain combines TRBV5-1 with TRBJ2-1; the match to TRBD2 covers 7 bases. Germline loops: CDR1 SGHRS, CDR2 YFSETQ. J was trimmed by 5 bases and V by 0 bases; bases with no gene match: 8. The CDR3 runs to 16 residues. In nucleotides, the CDR3 is TGCGCCAGCAGCTTGGGGGCGGGAGTTTTCGACAATGAGCAGTTCTTC. The encoded protein is CASSLGAGVFDNEQFF.

At least ten counts were recorded for this clonotype. The CDR3 loop reads CASSYDGDYGYTF. As DNA, the CDR3 is TGTGCCAGCAGCTATGACGGAGACTATGGCTACACCTTC. This chain joins TRBV7-3 and TRBJ1-2; D call uncertain. The V gene's germline CDR1 is SGHTA and CDR2 FQGTGA. V lost 4 bases, J lost 3 bases, and 9 bases lay in between. The CDR3 has 13 amino acids. The variable domain in full, with the rest retrieved from reference TRBV7-3 and TRBJ1-2, is GAGVSQTPSNKVTEKGKYVELRCDPISGHTALYWYRQSLGQGPEFLIYFQGTGAADDSGLPNDRFFAVRPEGSVSTLKIQRTERGDSAVYLCASSYDGDYGYTFGSGTRLTVV.